This T cell receptor (beta chain) was sequenced during a study of CD4 and CD8 cells across lung adenocarcinoma regions (dated by TCRdb to 2017 to 2018). Context from the whole study: To look at intratumor heterogeneity in the T cell receptor repertoire, the study compared tumor centers against tumor margins.

With regard to this clonotype: What antigen it recognizes has not been identified. Its ends do not fully match the called genes, so a read error is possible.

Taken from the germline V gene, the CDR1 and CDR2 loops are ENHRY and SYGVKD. Including the terminal cysteine and phenylalanine, the CDR3 comprises 15 residues. CDR3 DNA only is kept here, 45 bases in frame from base 1. The library was generated by PCR. TCRdb lists the instrument as HiSeq X Ten. The raw public data were reprocessed by TCRdb itself: fastp quality trimming at Q25, MiXCR clonotype calling, in-frame beta chains only. Rows matching on CDR3 protein sequence are summarized as one entry with the most common DNA and genes. The sample includes 13,000 or so distinct CDR3 sequences, with approximately 54% observed a single time. The leading ten clones occupy around 36% of the sample. Donors were patients with localized lung adenocarcinoma, a subtype of non-small cell lung cancer. The margins of localized lung adenocarcinomas were where the samples came from. For TCR repertoire analysis, CD8+ T cells from tumor tissue were profiled separately from CD4+ T cells.

This TCR was recovered from a female donor with lung adenocarcinoma. The CD4 and CD8 labels of this study may be unreliable. The chain is made from TRBV10-3 and TRBJ2-5; tentative D gene TRBD1, with 5 bases matching. Sequencing used CD8+ T cells from the margin of a lung tumor. Reading the label with the study, this specimen's cell subset or site is: tumor margin region. The nucleotide sequence is given as TGTGCCGTGGGGCACGGCGGCTTTGACCAAGAGACCCAGTATTTC. Its amino acids are CAVGHGGFDQETQYF.